This T cell receptor (beta chain) was obtained from a study of T-cell reconstitution after alpha-beta-depleted transplantation in children. Trimming removed 0 bases at V and 7 bases at J, with 13 bases between. The CDR3 is made up of 14 amino acids. Germline V lookup: CDR1 SGHTA, CDR2 FQGNSA. Unique molecular identifiers featured in how the TCRbeta library was prepared. MiXCR, run by TCRdb on the PCR reads, gives a single entry per CDR3 protein. The table shows hundreds of thousands of distinct CDR3 sequences, with 13% occurring only once. Sample: PBMCs, taken before TCRalphabeta/CD19-depleted stem cell transplant. The source of this sequence is a girl aged 2 to 10 with congenital amegakaryocytic thrombocytopenia, due to receive a stem cell transplant. The V call is TRBV7-2, the J call TRBJ2-7; D possibly corresponds to TRBD1 (5 bases). For the CDR3, the DNA is TGTGCCAGCAGCTTAGCGTCTCAGGGTTGGGAGCAGTACTTC. It is translated as CASSLASQGWEQYF.